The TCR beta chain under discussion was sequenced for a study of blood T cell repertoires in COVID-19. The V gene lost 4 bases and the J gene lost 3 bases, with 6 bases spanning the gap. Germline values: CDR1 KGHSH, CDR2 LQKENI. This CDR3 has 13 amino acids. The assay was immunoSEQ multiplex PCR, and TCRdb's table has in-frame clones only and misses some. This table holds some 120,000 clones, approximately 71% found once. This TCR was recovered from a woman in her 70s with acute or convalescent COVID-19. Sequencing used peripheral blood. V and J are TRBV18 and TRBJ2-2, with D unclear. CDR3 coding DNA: TGTGCCAGCTCACTCGACTACACCGGGGAGCTGTTTTTT. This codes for CASSLDYTGELFF.